The rows below give T cell receptor beta chains drawn from one sample of a study of tumor-infiltrating lymphocytes in primary liver carcinoma. TCRdb itself ran the multiplex PCR reads through MiXCR, one entry per CDR3 protein. The table has roughly 100,000 distinct CDR3 sequences, around 80% seen once. The sequenced sample was liver tumor tissue from sampling region 3. These receptor sequences come from a man in his forties or fifties with primary liver carcinoma and hepatitis B virus infection. The conserved cysteine and the conserved F or W are not part of the CDR3 here. A D gene is named only where the DNA matches it firmly.

TRBJ2-7	TRBD1	TRBV29-1	NARQGCRSYEQY
TRBJ2-7	NA	TRBV6-2/TRBV6-3	ASSSVQGGEQY
TRBJ2-2	TRBD2	TRBV7-3	VSSLNPGGMVGELF
TRBJ1-1	NA	TRBV11-2	ANSFGGGRHTEAF
TRBJ2-1	TRBD2	TRBV7-8	ASCSRGSGLAGGAYKEQF
TRBJ2-7	TRBD1	TRBV10-2	ASCPIGGREEQY
TRBJ2-7	NA	TRBV28	ARSLDSYSYEQY
TRBJ2-1	NA	TRBV14	ASSAVTGWVNSEQS
TRBJ2-1	TRBD1	TRBV5-5	ASSLHVDRGLSNEQF
TRBJ2-7	TRBD1	TRBV11-2	ASSPPATGNHEQY
TRBJ2-5	NA	TRBV4-1	ASSSSGGPASGYETQY
TRBJ2-2	NA	TRBV29-1	STWGRGRGGELF
TRBJ2-3	NA	TRBV5-5	ASSLIRGGTDTHY
TRBJ2-3	TRBD2	TRBV29-1	SVWISGSRKDTQY
TRBJ2-3	NA	TRBV5-4	ASGTSRARTSTDTHY
TRBJ2-7	TRBD2	TRBV4-1	ASSRIEGQGRQTGTSGRMYEQY
TRBJ1-3	NA	TRBV6-5	ASRTTTTEGNTIY
TRBJ1-1	NA	TRBV5-1	TSSFGGTGITEAF
TRBJ2-4	NA	TRBV11-2	TSTTSAIAKNIQY
TRBJ2-1	TRBD1	TRBV29-1	SVIRSGQDEQF
TRBJ1-1	NA	TRBV29-1	SAQQGARTEPF
TRBJ2-2	NA	TRBV6-2/TRBV6-3	VNSRAGTPFTGELF
TRBJ2-4	NA	TRBV4-2	VSSLVQGAKNIQY